What follows are 5 T cell receptor beta chains derived from one specimen sequenced in a study of cytomegalovirus exposure and HLA in healthy donors. The PCR employed 60 Vbeta primers together with 13 Jbeta primers. Measured with immunoSEQ multiplex PCR; TCRdb has only the in-frame clones, and not every one. The sample records about 190,000 clones, around 80% being singletons. The sequenced sample consisted of PBMCs. These TCRs come from a young man in good health and CMV-seronegative.

V is TRBV7-9 and J is TRBJ1-3; 8 bases agree with TRBD1. The CDR3 runs to 14 residues. The V gene's germline CDR1 is SEHNR and CDR2 FQNEAQ (reference sequence). The V gene end was trimmed by 5 bases and the J gene end by 7 bases; junction bases not matched to a gene: 7. The CDR3 nucleotides read TGTGCCAGCAGCCCCACAGGGGGAGGCAACACCATATATTTT. Its protein is CASSPTGGGNTIYF.

The chain is built from TRBV7-9 and TRBJ2-7; TRBD1 might be the D (5 bases). Trimming took 1 base from V and 1 from J, leaving 8 bases between them. CDR1 SEHNR and CDR2 FQNEAQ come from the germline V gene (reference sequence). This CDR3 spans 14 amino acids. The CDR3 sequence is CASSLVDSSYEQYF. DNA of the CDR3: TGTGCCAGCAGCTTAGTTGACAGTTCCTACGAGCAGTACTTC.

V and J are TRBV7-9 and TRBJ2-5, with D possibly matching TRBD2 (5 bases). CDR1 is SEHNR, CDR2 FQNEAQ, per germline (reference sequence). The germline V and J ends were trimmed by 5 bases and 1 base, with 11 bases remaining between them. The CDR3 is 14 residues long. CDR3 in DNA: TGTGCCAGCAGCCGGACTCGACTCCAAGAGACCCAGTACTTC. Residues: CASSRTRLQETQYF.

This clone was detected once. This chain joins TRBV2 and TRBJ1-1, with D possibly TRBD1 on 6 matching bases. Per germline, CDR1 SNHLY and CDR2 FYNNEI. Trimming took off 6 bases at V and 7 bases at J, with 30 bases between the two ends. There are 18 residues in the CDR3. CDR3 protein: CASRDDPVLKQGASEAFF. The CDR3 region has the DNA TGTGCCAGCAGAGACGACCCGGTGCTGAAACAGGGCGCCAGTGAAGCTTTCTTT.

The chain employs TRBV9 and TRBJ2-1, with a possible D match to TRBD1 (5 bases). In germline, CDR1 is SGDLS, CDR2 YYNGEE. This CDR3 region has 16 residues. The V end was cut by 1 base, the J end by 5 bases, with 16 bases between. In DNA, the CDR3 is TGTGCCAGCAGCGTAAGTAGGGGTGGTTTGGACAATGAGCAGTTCTTC. Translation: CASSVSRGGLDNEQFF.